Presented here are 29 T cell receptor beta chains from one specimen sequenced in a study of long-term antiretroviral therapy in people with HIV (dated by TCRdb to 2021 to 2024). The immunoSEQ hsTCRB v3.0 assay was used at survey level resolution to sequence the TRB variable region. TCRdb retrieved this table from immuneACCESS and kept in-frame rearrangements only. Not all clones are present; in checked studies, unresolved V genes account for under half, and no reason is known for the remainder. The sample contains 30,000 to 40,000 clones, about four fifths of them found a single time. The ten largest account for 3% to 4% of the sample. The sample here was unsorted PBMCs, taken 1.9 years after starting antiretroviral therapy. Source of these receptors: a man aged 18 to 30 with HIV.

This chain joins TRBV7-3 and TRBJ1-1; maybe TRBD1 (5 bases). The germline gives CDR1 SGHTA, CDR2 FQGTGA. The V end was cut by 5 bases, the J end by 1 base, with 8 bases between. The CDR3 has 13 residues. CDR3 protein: CASSPTGNTEAFF. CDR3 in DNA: TGTGCCAGCAGCCCAACAGGGAACACTGAAGCTTTCTTT.

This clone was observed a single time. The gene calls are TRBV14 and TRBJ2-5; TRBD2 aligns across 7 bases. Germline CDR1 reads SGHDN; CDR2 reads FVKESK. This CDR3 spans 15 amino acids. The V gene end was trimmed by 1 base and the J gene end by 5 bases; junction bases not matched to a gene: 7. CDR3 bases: TGTGCCAGCAGCCAAGTAGCGGGTGCCGGGGAGACCCAGTACTTC. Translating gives CASSQVAGAGETQYF.

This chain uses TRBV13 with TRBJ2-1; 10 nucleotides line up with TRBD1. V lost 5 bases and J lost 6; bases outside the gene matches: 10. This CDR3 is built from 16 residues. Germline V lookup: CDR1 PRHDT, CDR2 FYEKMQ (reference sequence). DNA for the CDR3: TGTGCCAGCAGCCCTCGGGACAGGGGACGCTTCAATGAGCAGTTCTTC. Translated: CASSPRDRGRFNEQFF. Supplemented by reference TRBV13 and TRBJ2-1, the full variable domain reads AAGVIQSPRHLIKEKRETATLKCYPIPRHDTVYWYQQGPGQDPQFLISFYEKMQSDKGSIPDRFSAQQFSDYHSELNMSSLELGDSALYFCASSPRDRGRFNEQFFGPGTRLTVL.

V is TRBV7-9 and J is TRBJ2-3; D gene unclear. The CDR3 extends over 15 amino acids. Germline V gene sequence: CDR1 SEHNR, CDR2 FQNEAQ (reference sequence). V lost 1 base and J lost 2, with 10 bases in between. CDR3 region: CASSLGVENTDTQYF. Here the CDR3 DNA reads TGTGCCAGCAGCTTAGGAGTCGAGAACACAGATACGCAGTATTTT. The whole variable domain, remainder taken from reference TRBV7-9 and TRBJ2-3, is DTGVSQNPRHKITKRGQNVTFRCDPISEHNRLYWYRQTLGQGPEFLTYFQNEAQLEKSRLLSDRFSAERPKGSFSTLEIQRTEQGDSAMYLCASSLGVENTDTQYFGPGTRLTVL.

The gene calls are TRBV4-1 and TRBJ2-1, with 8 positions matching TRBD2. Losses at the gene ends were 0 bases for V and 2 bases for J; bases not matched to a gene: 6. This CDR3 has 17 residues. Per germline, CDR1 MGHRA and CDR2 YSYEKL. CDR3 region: CASSQDDTGGPYNEQFF. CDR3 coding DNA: TGCGCCAGCAGCCAAGATGATACGGGGGGGCCCTACAATGAGCAGTTCTTC.

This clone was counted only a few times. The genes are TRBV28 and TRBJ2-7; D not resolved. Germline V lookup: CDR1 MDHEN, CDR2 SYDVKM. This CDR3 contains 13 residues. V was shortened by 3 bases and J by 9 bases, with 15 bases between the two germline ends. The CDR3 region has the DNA TGTGCCAGCAGTTTCCTCCAAGCTTCCGTGCAGTACTTC. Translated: CASSFLQASVQYF. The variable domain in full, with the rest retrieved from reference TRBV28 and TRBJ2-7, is DVKVTQSSRYLVKRTGEKVFLECVQDMDHENMFWYRQDPGLGLRLIYFSYDVKMKEKGDIPEGYSVSREKKERFSLILESASTNQTSMYLCASSFLQASVQYFGPGTRLTVT.

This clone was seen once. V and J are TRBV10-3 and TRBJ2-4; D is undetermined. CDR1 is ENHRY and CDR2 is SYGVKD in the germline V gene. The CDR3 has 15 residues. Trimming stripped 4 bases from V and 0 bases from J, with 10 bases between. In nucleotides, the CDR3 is TGTGCCATCAGTGCCGAGGCCTTAGCCAAAAACATTCAGTACTTC. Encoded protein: CAISAEALAKNIQYF.

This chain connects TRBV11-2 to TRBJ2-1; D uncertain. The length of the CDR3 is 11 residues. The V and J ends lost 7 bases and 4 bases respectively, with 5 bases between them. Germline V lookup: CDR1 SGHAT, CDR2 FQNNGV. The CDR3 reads CASTIYNEQFF. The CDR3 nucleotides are TGTGCCAGCACCATATACAATGAGCAGTTCTTC.

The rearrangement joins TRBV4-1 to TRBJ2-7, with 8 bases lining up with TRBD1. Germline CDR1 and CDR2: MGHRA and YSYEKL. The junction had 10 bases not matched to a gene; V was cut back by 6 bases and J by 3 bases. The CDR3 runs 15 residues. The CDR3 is CASSFGQGEGYEQYV. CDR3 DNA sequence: TGCGCCAGCAGTTTCGGACAGGGTGAAGGCTACGAGCAGTACGTC.

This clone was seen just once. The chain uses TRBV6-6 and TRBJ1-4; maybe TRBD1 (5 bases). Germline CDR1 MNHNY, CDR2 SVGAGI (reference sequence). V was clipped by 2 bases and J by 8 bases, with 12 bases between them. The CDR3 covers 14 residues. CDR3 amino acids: CASSYPREGEKLFF. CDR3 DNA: TGTGCCAGCAGTTACCCCAGGGAGGGGGAAAAACTGTTTTTT.

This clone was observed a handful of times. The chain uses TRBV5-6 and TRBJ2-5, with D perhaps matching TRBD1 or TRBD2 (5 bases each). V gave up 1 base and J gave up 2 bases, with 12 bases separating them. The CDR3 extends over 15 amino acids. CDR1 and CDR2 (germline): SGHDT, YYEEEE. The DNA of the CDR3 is TGTGCCAGCAGCTTGCTATCCGGGACGCAAGAGACCCAGTACTTC. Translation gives CASSLLSGTQETQYF.

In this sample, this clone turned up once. CDR3 residues: CASSFGTGDEQFF. The CDR3 bases are TGTGCCAGCAGCTTCGGGACAGGGGATGAGCAGTTCTTC. The chain uses TRBV7-9 and TRBJ2-1; 10 nucleotides line up with TRBD1. The J segment lost 8 bases and the V segment lost 3 bases, leaving 1 base of the junction unmatched. Germline CDR1 SEHNR, CDR2 FQNEAQ (reference sequence). The CDR3 covers 13 residues.

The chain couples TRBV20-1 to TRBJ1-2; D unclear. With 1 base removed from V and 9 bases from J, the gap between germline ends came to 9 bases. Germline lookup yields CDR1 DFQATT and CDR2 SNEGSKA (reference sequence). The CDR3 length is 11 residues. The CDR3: CSARAKGRYTF. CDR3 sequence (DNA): TGCAGTGCTAGAGCGAAAGGGCGCTACACCTTC.

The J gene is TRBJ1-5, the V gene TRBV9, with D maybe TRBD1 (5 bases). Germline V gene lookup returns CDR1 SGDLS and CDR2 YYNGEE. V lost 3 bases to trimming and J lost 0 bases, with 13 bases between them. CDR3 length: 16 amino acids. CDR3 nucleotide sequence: TGTGCCAGCAGCGCCGGGGGGGTTAATAGCAATCAGCCCCAGCATTTT. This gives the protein CASSAGGVNSNQPQHF.

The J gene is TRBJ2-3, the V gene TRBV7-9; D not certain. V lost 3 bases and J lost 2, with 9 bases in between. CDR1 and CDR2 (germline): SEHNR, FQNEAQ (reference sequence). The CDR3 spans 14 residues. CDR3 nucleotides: TGTGCCAGCAGCTTGAACAGCGACACAGATACGCAGTATTTT. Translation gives CASSLNSDTDTQYF.

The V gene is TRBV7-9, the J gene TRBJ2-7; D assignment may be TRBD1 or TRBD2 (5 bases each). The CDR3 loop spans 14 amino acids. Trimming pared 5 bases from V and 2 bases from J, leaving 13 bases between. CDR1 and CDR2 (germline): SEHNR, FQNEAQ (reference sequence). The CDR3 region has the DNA TGTGCCAGCAGCCCCCGGGACCCCGCCTACGAGCAGTACTTC. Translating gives CASSPRDPAYEQYF.

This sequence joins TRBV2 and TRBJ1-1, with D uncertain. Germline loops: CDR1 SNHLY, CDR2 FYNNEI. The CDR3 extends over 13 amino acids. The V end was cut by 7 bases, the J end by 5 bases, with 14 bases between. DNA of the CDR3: TGTGCCAGCATTCGGGGTGTTTGGACTGAAGCTTTCTTT. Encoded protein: CASIRGVWTEAFF.

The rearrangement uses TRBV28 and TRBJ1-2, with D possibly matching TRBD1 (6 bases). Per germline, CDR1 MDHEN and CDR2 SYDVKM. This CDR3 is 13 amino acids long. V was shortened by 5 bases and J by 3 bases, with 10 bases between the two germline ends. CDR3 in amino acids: CASSPGEYYGYTF. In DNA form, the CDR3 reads TGTGCCAGCAGTCCAGGGGAATACTATGGCTACACCTTC.

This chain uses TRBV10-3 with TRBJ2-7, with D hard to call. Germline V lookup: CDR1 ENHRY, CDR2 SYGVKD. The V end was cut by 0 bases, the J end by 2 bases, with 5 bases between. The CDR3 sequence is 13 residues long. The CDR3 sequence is CAISESGTYEQYV. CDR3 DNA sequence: TGTGCCATCAGTGAGTCGGGGACCTACGAGCAGTACGTC.

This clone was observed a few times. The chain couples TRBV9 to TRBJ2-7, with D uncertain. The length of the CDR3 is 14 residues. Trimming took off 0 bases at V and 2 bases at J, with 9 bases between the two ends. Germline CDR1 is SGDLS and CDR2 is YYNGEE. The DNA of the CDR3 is TGTGCCAGCAGCGTAGGCCCGTCCACCTACGAGCAGTACTTC. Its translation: CASSVGPSTYEQYF.

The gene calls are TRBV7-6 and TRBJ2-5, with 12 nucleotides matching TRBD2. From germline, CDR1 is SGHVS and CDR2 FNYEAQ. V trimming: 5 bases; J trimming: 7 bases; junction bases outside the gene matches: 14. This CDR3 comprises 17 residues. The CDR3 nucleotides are TGTGCCAGCAGCCCTTCCGGGACTAGCGGGTCCCCAGGGACCCAGTACTTC. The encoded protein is CASSPSGTSGSPGTQYF.

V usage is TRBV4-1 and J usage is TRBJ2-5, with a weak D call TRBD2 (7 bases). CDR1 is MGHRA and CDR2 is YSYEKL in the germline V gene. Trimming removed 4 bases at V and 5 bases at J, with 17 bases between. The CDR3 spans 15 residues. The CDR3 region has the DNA TGCGCCAGCAGCCCCCGGGGGGCGGGGGTGGAGACCCAGTACTTC. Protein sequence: CASSPRGAGVETQYF.

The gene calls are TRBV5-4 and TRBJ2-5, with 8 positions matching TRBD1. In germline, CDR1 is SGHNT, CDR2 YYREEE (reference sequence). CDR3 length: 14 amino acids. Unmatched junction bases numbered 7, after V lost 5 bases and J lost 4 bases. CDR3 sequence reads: CASSFQGAGETQYF. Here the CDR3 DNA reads TGTGCCAGCAGTTTTCAGGGGGCGGGAGAGACCCAGTACTTC.

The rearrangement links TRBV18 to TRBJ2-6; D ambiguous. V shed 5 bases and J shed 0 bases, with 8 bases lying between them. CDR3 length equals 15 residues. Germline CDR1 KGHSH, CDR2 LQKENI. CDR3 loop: CASSLVDSGANVLTF. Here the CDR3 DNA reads TGTGCCAGCTCATTGGTAGACTCTGGGGCCAACGTCCTGACTTTC.

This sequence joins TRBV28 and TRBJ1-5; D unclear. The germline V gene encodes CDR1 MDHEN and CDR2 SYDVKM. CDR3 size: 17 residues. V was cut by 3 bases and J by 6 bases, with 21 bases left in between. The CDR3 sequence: CASSLSGYLVLRQPQHF. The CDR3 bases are TGTGCCAGCAGTTTGAGCGGGTACCTGGTCCTACGTCAGCCCCAGCATTTT.

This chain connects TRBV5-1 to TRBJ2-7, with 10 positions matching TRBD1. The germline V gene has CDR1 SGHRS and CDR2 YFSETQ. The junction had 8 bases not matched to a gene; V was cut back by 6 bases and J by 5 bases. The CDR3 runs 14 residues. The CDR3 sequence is CASTHRTGGDEQYF. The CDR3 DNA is TGCGCCAGCACCCATAGGACAGGGGGTGACGAGCAGTACTTC.

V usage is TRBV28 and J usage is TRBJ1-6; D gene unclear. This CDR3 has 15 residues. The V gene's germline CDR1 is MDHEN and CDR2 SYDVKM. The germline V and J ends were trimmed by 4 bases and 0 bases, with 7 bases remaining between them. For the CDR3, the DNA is TGTGCCAGCAGTTCACCGAGCTCCTATAATTCACCCCTCCACTTT. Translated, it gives CASSSPSSYNSPLHF.

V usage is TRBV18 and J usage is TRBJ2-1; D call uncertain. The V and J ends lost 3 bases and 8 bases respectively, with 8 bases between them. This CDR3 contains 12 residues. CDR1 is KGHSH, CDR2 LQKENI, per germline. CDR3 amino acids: CASSPLGHEQFF. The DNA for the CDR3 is TGTGCCAGCTCACCTTTAGGCCATGAGCAGTTCTTC.

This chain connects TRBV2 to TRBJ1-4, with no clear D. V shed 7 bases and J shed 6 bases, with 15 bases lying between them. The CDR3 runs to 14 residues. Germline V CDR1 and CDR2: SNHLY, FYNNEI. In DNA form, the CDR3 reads TGTGCCAGCACCCGGAATTGGGAGCATGAAAAACTGTTTTTT. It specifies CASTRNWEHEKLFF.